The T cell receptor beta chain described here comes from a study of immune evolution from preneoplasia to lung adenocarcinoma. Resections took place in Japan or China from the mid-2010s to the late 2010s. Histologic diagnosis was independently verified by two lung pathologists. CDR1 GTSNPN and CDR2 SVGIG come from the germline V gene (reference sequence). V dropped 2 bases and J dropped 0 bases, with 8 bases sitting between them. The CDR3 totals 13 residues. Assay: immunoSEQ multiplex PCR; the TCRdb copy retains only in-frame clones and omits some. The profile shows around 16,000 clones, around 88% of them singletons.

The sequenced material came from FFPE invasive lung adenocarcinoma tissue. The rearrangement uses TRBV30 and TRBJ2-7; D ambiguous. The TCR originated in a person aged 65-85 years with invasive lung adenocarcinoma. CDR3 residues: CAWSKGPSYEQYF. The CDR3 DNA sequence: TGTGCCTGGAGTAAGGGCCCCTCCTACGAGCAGTACTTC.